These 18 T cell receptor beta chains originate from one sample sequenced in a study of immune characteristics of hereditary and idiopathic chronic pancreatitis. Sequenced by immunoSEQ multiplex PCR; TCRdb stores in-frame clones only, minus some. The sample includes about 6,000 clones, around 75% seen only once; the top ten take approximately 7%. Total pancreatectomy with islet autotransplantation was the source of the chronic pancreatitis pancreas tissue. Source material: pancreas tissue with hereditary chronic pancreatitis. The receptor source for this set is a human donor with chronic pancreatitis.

The CDR3 region is CASSQAEGQGATYYGYTF. The CDR3 region has the DNA TGTGCCAGCAGCCAAGCCGAGGGACAGGGGGCGACTTACTATGGCTACACCTTC. The chain links TRBV3-1 (or the pseudogene TRBV3-2) to TRBJ1-2; 12 bases agree with TRBD1. Germline V gene data show CDR1 as LGHDT and CDR2 as YNNKEL (reference sequence). The CDR3 totals 18 residues. V was clipped by 1 base and J by 3 bases; unmatched bases: 9.

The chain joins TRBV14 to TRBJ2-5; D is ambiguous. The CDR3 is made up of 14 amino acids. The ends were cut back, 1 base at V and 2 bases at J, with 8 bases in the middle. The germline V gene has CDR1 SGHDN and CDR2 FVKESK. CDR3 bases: TGTGCCAGCAGCCAAGTCACCATTCAAGAGACCCAGTACTTC. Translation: CASSQVTIQETQYF.

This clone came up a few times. CDR3 sequence reads: CASSRLGDYEQYF. CDR3 bases: TGCGCCAGCAGCCGATTGGGGGACTACGAGCAGTACTTC. This rearrangement joins TRBV5-1 to TRBJ2-7; D tentatively fits TRBD1 or TRBD2 (5 bases each). Germline CDR1 SGHRS, CDR2 YFSETQ. Between the trimmed V and J ends, which lost 4 bases and 3 bases, there was a span of 11 bases. The CDR3 sequence is 13 residues long.

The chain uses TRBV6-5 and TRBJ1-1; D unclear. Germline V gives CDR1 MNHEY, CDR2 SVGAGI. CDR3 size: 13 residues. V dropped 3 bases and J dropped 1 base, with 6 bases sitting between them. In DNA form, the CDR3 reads TGTGCCAGCAGTTATTTTAGGAACACTGAAGCTTTCTTT. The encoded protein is CASSYFRNTEAFF.

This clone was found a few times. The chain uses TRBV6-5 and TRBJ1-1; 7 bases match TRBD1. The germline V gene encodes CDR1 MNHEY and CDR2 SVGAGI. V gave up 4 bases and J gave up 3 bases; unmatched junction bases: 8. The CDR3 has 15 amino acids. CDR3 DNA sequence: TGTGCCAGCAGTTCAATGGGCAGGGGGGACACTGAAGCTTTCTTT. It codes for CASSSMGRGDTEAFF.

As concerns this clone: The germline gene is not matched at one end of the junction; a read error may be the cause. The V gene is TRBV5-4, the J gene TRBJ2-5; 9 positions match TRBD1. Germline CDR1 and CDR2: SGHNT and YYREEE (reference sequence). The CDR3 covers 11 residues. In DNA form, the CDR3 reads TGTGCCAGCAGCAGGACAGGGGTATGGAACTTC. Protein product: CASSRTGVWNF.

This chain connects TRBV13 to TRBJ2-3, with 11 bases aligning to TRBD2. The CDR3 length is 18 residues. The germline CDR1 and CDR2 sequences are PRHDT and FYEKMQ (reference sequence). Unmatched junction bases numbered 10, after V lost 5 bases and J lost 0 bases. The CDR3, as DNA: TGTGCCAGCAGCCCACTGGGCGGGACTAGCGGAAGCACAGATACGCAGTATTTT. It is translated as CASSPLGGTSGSTDTQYF. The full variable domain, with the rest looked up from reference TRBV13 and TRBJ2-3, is AAGVIQSPRHLIKEKRETATLKCYPIPRHDTVYWYQQGPGQDPQFLISFYEKMQSDKGSIPDRFSAQQFSDYHSELNMSSLELGDSALYFCASSPLGGTSGSTDTQYFGPGTRLTVL.

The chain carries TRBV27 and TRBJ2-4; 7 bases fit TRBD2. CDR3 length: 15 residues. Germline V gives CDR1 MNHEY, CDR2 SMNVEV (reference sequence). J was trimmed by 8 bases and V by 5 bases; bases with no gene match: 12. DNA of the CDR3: TGTGCCAGCAGTCTTACCTCGGGGGGTATGTACATTCAGTACTTC. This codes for CASSLTSGGMYIQYF.

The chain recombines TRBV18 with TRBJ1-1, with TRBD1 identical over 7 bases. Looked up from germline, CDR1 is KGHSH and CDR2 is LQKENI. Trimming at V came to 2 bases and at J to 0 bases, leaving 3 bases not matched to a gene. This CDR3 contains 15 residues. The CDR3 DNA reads TGTGCCAGCTCACCAGGCAGGGGGATGAACACTGAAGCTTTCTTT. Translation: CASSPGRGMNTEAFF.

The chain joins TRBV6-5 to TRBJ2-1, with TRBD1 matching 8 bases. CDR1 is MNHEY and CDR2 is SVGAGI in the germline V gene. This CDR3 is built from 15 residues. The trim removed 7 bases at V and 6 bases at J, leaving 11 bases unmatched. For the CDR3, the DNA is TGTGCCAGCAACTCCGGGACAGGTGAAGGCAATGAGCAGTTCTTC. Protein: CASNSGTGEGNEQFF.

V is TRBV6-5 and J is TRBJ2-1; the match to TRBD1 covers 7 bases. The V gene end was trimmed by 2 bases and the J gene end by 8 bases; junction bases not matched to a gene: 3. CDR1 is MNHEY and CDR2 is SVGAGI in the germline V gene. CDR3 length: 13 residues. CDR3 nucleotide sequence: TGTGCCAGCAGTTACAACAGGGGACATGAGCAGTTCTTC. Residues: CASSYNRGHEQFF.

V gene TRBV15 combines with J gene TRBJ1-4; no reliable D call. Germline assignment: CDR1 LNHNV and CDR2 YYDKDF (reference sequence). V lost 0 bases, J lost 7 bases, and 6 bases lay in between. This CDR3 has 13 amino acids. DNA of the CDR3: TGTGCCACCAGCAGAGATAGCCGTGAAAAACTGTTTTTT. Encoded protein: CATSRDSREKLFF. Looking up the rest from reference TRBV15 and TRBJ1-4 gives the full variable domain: DAMVIQNPRYQVTQFGKPVTLSCSQTLNHNVMYWYQQKSSQAPKLLFHYYDKDFNNEADTPDNFQSRRPNTSFCFLDIRSPGLGDTAMYLCATSRDSREKLFFGSGTQLSVL.

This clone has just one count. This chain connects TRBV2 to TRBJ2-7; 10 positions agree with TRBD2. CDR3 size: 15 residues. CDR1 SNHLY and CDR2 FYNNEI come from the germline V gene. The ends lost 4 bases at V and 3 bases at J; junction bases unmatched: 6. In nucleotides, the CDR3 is TGTGCCAGCAGTGTAGCGGGAGGAGCCCACTACGAGCAGTACGTC. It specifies CASSVAGGAHYEQYV.

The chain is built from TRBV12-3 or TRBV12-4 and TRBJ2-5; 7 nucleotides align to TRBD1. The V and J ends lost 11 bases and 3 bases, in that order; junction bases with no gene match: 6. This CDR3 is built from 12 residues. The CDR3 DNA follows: TGTGCCTCGATGGGGACAGAAGAGACCCAGTACTTC. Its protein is CASMGTEETQYF.

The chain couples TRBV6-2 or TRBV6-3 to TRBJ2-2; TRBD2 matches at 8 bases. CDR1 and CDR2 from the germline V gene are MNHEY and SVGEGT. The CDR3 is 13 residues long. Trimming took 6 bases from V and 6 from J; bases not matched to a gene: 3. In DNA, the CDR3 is TGTGCCAGCAGCGGGGGGGAGGCCGGGGAGCTGTTTTTT. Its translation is CASSGGEAGELFF.

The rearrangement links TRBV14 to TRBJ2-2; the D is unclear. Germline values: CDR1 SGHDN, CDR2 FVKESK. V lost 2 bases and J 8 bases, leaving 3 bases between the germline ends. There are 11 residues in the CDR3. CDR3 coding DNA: TGTGCCAGCAGCCAAATGGGGGAGCTGTTTTTT. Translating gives CASSQMGELFF. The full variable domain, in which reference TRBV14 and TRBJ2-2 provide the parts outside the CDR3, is EAGVTQFPSHSVIEKGQTVTLRCDPISGHDNLYWYRRVMGKEIKFLLHFVKESKQDESGMPNNRFLAERTGGTYSTLKVQPAELEDSGVYFCASSQMGELFFGEGSRLTVL.

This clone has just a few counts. CDR3 residues: CASSELAGGQETQYF. CDR3 bases: TGTGCCAGCAGTGAACTAGCGGGGGGGCAAGAGACCCAGTACTTC. The gene calls are TRBV6-1 and TRBJ2-5; TRBD2 aligns across 12 bases. The trim removed 2 bases at V and 2 bases at J, leaving 0 bases unmatched. Looked up from germline, CDR1 is MNHNS and CDR2 is SASEGT. The CDR3 loop spans 15 amino acids.

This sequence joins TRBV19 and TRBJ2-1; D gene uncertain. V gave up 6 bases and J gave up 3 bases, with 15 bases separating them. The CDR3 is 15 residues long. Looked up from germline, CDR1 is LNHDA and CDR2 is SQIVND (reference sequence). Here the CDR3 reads CASSPGDTDYNEQFF. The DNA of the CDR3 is TGTGCCAGTAGCCCAGGAGACACGGACTACAATGAGCAGTTCTTC.